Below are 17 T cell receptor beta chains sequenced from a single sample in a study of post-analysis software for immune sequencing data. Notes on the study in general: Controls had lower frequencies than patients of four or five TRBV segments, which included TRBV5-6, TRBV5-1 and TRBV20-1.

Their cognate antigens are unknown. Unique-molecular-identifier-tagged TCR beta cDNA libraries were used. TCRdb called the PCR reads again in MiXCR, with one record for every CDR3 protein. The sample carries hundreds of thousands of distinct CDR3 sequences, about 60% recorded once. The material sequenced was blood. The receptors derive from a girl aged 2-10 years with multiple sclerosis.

The CDR3 sequence: CATDRGNTGELFF. The DNA for the CDR3 is TGTGCCACCGACAGGGGGAACACCGGGGAGCTGTTTTTT. V and J are TRBV6-6 and TRBJ2-2; 8 positions agree with TRBD1. The V gene end was trimmed by 10 bases and the J gene end by 1 base; junction bases not matched to a gene: 2. The CDR3 extends over 13 amino acids. In germline, CDR1 is MNHNY, CDR2 SVGAGI (reference sequence).

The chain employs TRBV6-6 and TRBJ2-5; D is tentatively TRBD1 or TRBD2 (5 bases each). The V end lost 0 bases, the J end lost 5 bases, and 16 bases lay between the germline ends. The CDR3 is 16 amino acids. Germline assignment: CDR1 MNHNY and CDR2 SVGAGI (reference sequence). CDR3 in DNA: TGTGCCAGCAGTTACTCCAGGGAGCCTACGGCGGAGACCCAGTACTTC. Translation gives CASSYSREPTAETQYF.

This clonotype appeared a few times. CDR3 residues: CASSRENESHEQYF. The CDR3 region has the DNA TGTGCCAGCAGTCGGGAAAACGAAAGCCACGAGCAGTACTTC. This chain joins TRBV3-1 and TRBJ2-5, with a possible D match to TRBD2 (5 bases). The assigned J gene may be wrong: the sequence end matches TRBJ2-7 better. Germline lookup yields CDR1 LGHDT and CDR2 YNNKEL (reference sequence). This CDR3 has 14 amino acids.

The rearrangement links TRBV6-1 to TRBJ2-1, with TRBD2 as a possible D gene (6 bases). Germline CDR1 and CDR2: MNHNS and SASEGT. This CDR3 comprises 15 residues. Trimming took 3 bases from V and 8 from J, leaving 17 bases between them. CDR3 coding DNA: TGTGCCAGCAGTGACGGTCGGAGGGCCGTCTATGAGCAGTTCTTC. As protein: CASSDGRRAVYEQFF.

The CDR3 nucleotides are TGTGCCAGCAGAACCGGGACACCGATCTTATACGAGCAGTACTTC. Translating gives CASRTGTPILYEQYF. The chain is built from TRBV6-2 or TRBV6-3 and TRBJ2-7, with D tentatively TRBD1 (6 bases). This CDR3 region has 15 residues. Trimming shortened V by 6 bases and J by 4 bases, and 19 bases separated the two germline ends. The germline CDR1 and CDR2 sequences are MNHEY and SVGEGT.

The CDR3 DNA reads as TGTGCCAGCAGCTTTATCCGGGCCCCTAGCACAGATACGCAGTATTTT. It translates to CASSFIRAPSTDTQYF. The chain has TRBV11-2 and TRBJ2-3; no clear D. Germline CDR1 SGHAT, CDR2 FQNNGV. V lost 3 bases and J 0 bases, leaving 13 bases between the germline ends. The CDR3 consists of 16 residues.

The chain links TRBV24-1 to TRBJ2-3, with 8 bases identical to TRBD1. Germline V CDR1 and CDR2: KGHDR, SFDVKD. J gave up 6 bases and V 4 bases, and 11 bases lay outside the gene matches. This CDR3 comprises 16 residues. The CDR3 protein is CATSDPGQGGYDTQYF. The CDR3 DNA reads TGTGCCACCAGTGACCCCGGACAGGGCGGGTATGATACGCAGTATTTT.

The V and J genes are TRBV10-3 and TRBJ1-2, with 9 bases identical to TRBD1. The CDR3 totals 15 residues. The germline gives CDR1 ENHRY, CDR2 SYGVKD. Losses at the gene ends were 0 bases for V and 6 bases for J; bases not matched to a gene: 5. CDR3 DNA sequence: TGTGCCATCAGTGAGTCGCGGGACAGGGTGGATGGCTACACCTTC. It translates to CAISESRDRVDGYTF.

CDR3: CSARKAADTQYF. CDR3 coding DNA: TGCAGTGCTAGAAAGGCGGCAGATACGCAGTATTTT. This chain uses TRBV20-1 with TRBJ2-3; D is unclear. Germline V lookup: CDR1 DFQATT, CDR2 SNEGSKA (reference sequence). The length of the CDR3 is 12 residues. The germline V and J ends were trimmed by 2 bases and 4 bases, with 7 bases remaining between them.

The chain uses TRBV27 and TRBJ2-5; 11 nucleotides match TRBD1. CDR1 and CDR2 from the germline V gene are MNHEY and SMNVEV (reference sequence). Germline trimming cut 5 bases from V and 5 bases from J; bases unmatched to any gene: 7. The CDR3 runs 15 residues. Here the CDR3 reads CASSDGQGAGETQYF. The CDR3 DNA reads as TGTGCCAGCAGTGACGGACAGGGGGCAGGGGAGACCCAGTACTTC.

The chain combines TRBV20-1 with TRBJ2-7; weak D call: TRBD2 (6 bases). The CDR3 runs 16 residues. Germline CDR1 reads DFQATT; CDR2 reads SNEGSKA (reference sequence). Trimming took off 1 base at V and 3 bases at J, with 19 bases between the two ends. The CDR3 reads CSARAPKAGLGYEQYF. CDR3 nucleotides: TGCAGTGCTAGAGCCCCAAAGGCGGGGTTGGGCTACGAGCAGTACTTC.

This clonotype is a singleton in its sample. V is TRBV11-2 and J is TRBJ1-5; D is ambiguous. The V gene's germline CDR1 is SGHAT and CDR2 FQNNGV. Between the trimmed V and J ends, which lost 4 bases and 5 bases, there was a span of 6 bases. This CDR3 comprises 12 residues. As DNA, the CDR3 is TGTGCCAGCAGCTCCCCCTATCAGCCCCAGCATTTT. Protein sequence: CASSSPYQPQHF.

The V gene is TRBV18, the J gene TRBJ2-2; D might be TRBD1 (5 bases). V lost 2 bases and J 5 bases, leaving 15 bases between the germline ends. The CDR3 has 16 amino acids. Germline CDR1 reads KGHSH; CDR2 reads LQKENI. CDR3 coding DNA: TGTGCCAGCTCACCAGCGACAGACCCCCTAACCGGGGAGCTGTTTTTT. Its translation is CASSPATDPLTGELFF.

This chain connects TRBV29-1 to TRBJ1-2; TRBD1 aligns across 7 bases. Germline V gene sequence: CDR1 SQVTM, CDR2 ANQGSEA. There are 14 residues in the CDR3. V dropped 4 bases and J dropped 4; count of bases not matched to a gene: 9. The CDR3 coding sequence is TGCAGCGTTGTCGGCAGGGGGGGAGTCTATGGCTACACCTTC. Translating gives CSVVGRGGVYGYTF.

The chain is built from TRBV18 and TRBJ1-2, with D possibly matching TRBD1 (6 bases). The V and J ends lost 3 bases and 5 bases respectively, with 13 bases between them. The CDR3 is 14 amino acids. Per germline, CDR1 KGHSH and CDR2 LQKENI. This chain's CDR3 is CASSPRTEGYGYTF. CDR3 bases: TGTGCCAGCTCACCGAGGACAGAGGGGTATGGCTACACCTTC.

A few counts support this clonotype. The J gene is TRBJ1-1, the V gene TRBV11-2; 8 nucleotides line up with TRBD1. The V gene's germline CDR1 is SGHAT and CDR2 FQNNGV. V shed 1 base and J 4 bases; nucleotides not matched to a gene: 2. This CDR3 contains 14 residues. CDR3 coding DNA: TGTGCCAGCAGCTTAGGGACAGGGCCCACTGAAGCTTTCTTT. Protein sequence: CASSLGTGPTEAFF.

The CDR3 protein is CASRPGQYSYGQYF. The CDR3 nucleotides read TGTGCCAGCAGACCCGGACAGTACTCCTACGGGCAGTACTTC. This sequence joins TRBV6-5 and TRBJ2-5, with D possibly being TRBD1 (6 bases). Deletions cut 6 bases from V and 11 bases from J, with 22 bases between. Germline V gene sequence: CDR1 MNHEY, CDR2 SVGAGI. The CDR3 contains 14 residues.